A single sample gave rise to the 3 T cell receptor beta chains below, sequenced in a study of cytomegalovirus exposure and HLA in healthy donors. PCR used 60 Vbeta primers and 13 Jbeta primers. The assay was immunoSEQ multiplex PCR, and TCRdb's table has in-frame clones only and misses some. Among approximately 140,000 clones listed, 73% were seen once. The specimen was PBMCs. These receptors originate from a woman younger than 30 in good health and CMV-seronegative.

This clone was seen only a few times. This chain uses TRBV28 with TRBJ1-2; D ambiguous. In germline, CDR1 is MDHEN, CDR2 SYDVKM. The CDR3 spans 12 residues. V was clipped by 2 bases and J by 2 bases, with 3 bases between them. The CDR3 reads CASSLSNYGYTF. DNA of the CDR3: TGTGCCAGCAGTTTAAGCAACTATGGCTACACCTTC.

CDR3 in amino acids: CASSPRGSVGGYTF. CDR3 nucleotide sequence: TGTGCCAGCAGTCCCCGGGGGTCCGTAGGTGGCTACACCTTC. This chain uses TRBV6-1 with TRBJ1-2; tentatively, D is TRBD1 (5 bases). This CDR3 is built from 14 residues. Trimming took off 5 bases at V and 7 bases at J, with 17 bases between the two ends. CDR1 is MNHNS and CDR2 is SASEGT in the germline V gene.

The chain combines TRBV19 with TRBJ2-5, with a possible D match to TRBD2 (6 bases). Germline values: CDR1 LNHDA, CDR2 SQIVND (reference sequence). Trimming stripped 3 bases from V and 4 bases from J, with 12 bases between. The CDR3 has 14 residues. Here the CDR3 DNA reads TGTGCCAGTAGTATTGGCGTGGGGGGAGAGACCCAGTACTTC. Its protein is CASSIGVGGETQYF.